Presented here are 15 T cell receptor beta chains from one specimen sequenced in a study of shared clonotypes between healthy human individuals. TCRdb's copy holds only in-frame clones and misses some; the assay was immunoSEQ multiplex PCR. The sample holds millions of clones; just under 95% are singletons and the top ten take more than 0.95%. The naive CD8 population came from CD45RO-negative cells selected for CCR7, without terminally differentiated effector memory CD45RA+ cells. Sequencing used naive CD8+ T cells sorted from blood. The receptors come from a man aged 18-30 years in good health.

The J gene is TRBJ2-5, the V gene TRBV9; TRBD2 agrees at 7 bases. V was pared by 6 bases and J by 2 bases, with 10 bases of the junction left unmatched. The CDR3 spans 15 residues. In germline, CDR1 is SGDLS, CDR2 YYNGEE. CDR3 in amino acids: CASIGDGGDQETQYF. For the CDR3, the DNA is TGTGCCAGCATCGGCGATGGGGGGGATCAAGAGACCCAGTACTTC.

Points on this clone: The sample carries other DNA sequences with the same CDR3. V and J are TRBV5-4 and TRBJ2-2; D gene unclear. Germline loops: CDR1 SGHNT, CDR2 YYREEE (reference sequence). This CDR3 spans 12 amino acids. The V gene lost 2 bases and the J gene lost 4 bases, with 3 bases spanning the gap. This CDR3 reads CASSFPTGELFF. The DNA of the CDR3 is TGTGCCAGCAGCTTTCCCACCGGGGAGCTGTTTTTT.

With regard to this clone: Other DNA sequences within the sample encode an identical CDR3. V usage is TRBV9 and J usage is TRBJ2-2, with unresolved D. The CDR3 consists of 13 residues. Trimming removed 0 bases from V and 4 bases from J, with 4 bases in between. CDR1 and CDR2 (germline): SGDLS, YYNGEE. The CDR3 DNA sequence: TGTGCCAGCAGCGTAGGCCGCACCGGGGAGCTGTTTTTT. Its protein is CASSVGRTGELFF. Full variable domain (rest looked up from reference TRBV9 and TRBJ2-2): DSGVTQTPKHLITATGQRVTLRCSPRSGDLSVYWYQQSLDQGLQFLIQYYNGEERAKGNILERFSAQQFPDLHSELNLSSLELGDSALYFCASSVGRTGELFFGEGSRLTVL.

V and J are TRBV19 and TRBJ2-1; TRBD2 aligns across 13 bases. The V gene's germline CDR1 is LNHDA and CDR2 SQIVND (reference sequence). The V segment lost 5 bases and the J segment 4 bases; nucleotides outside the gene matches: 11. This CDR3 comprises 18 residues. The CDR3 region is CASSPLRTSGRIYNEQFF. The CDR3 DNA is TGTGCCAGTAGTCCCCTGAGGACTAGCGGGAGAATTTACAATGAGCAGTTCTTC.

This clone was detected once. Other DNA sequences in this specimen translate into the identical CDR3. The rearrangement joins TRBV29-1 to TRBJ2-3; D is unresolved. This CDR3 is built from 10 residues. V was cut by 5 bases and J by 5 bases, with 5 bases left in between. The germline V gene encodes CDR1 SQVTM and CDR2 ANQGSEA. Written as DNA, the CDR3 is TGCAGCGTTTTGTTAGATACGCAGTATTTT. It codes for CSVLLDTQYF.

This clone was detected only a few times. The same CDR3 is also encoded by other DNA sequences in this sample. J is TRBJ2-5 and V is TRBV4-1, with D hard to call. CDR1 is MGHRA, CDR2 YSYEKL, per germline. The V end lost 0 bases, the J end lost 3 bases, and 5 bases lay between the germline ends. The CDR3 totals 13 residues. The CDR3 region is CASSQDPEETQYF. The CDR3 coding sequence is TGCGCCAGCAGCCAAGACCCCGAAGAGACCCAGTACTTC.

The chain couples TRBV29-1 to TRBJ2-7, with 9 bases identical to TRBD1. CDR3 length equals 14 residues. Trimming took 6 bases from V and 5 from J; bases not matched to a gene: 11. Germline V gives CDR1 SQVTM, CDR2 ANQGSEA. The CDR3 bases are TGCAGCGTCCTACCCGGGACAGGGATAAACGAGCAGTACTTC. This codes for CSVLPGTGINEQYF.

The CDR3 loop is CASSLQLGATGELFF. The CDR3 DNA reads TGTGCCAGTAGCCTCCAACTAGGGGCCACCGGGGAGCTGTTTTTT. This chain uses TRBV19 with TRBJ2-2; the D gene could be TRBD1 or TRBD2 (5 bases each). Trimming removed 6 bases at V and 4 bases at J, with 15 bases between. CDR3 size: 15 residues. From germline, CDR1 is LNHDA and CDR2 SQIVND (reference sequence).

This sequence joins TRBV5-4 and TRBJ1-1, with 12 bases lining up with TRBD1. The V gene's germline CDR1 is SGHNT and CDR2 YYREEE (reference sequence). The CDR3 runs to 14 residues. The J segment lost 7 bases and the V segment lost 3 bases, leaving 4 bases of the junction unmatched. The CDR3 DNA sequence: TGTGCCAGCAGCTCGGGACAGGGGGCTGATGAAGCTTTCTTT. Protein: CASSSGQGADEAFF.

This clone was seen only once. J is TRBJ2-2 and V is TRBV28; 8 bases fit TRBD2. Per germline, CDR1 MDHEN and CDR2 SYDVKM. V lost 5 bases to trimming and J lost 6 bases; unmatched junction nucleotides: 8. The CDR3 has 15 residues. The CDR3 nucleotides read TGTGCCAGCAGTCCCCGGGAGGGGTCCCCCGGGGAGCTGTTTTTT. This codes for CASSPREGSPGELFF.

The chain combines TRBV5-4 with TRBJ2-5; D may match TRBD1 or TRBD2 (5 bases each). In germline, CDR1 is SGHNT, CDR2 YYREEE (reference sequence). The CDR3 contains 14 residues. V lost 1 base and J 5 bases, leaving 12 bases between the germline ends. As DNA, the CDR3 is TGTGCCAGCAGCTTGCGGGGATGGGGGGAGACCCAGTACTTC. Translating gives CASSLRGWGETQYF.

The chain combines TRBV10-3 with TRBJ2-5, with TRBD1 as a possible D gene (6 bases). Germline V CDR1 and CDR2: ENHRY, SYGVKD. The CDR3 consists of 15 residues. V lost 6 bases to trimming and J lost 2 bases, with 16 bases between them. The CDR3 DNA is TGTGCCATCAGGGACCCGCTCGACAGGCAAGAGACCCAGTACTTC. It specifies CAIRDPLDRQETQYF.

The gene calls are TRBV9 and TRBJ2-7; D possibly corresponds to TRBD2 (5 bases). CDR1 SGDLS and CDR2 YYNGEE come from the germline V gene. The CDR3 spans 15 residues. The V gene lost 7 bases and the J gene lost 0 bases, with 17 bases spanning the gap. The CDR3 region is CASSQSPGSSYEQYF. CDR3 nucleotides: TGTGCCAGCTCCCAATCGCCTGGGAGCTCCTACGAGCAGTACTTC.

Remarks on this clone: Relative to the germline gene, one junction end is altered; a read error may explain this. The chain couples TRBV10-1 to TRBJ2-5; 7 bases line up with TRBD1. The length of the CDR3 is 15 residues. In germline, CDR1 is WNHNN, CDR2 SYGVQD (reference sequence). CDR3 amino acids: CASTGIGQDHETQYF. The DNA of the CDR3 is TGCGCCAGCACAGGAATCGGACAGGACCATGAGACCCAGTACTTC.

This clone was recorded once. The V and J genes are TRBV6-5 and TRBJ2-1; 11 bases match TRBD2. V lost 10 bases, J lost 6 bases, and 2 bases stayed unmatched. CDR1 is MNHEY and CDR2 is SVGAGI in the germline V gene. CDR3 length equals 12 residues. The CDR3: CAIGLAGNEQFF. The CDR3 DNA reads TGTGCCATCGGACTAGCGGGCAATGAGCAGTTCTTC.